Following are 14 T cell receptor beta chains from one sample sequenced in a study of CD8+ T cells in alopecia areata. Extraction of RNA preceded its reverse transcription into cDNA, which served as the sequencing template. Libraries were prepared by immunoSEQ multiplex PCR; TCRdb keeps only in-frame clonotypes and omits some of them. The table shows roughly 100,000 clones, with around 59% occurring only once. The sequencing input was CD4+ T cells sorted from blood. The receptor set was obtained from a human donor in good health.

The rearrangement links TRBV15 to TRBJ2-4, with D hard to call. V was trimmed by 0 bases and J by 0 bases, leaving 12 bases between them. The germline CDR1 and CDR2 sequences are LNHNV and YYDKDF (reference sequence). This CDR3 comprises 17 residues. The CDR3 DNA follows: TGTGCCACCAGCAGAGATTCGGTAGGAGTAGCCAAAAACATTCAGTACTTC. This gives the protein CATSRDSVGVAKNIQYF. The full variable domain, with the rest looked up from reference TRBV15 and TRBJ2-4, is DAMVIQNPRYQVTQFGKPVTLSCSQTLNHNVMYWYQQKSSQAPKLLFHYYDKDFNNEADTPDNFQSRRPNTSFCFLDIRSPGLGDTAMYLCATSRDSVGVAKNIQYFGAGTRLSVL.

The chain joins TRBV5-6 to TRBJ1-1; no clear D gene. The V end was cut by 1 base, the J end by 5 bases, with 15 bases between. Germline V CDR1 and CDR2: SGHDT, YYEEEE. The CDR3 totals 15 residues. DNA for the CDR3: TGTGCCAGCAGCTTGAAGGCCTTTGGAGCGACTGAAGCTTTCTTT. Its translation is CASSLKAFGATEAFF.

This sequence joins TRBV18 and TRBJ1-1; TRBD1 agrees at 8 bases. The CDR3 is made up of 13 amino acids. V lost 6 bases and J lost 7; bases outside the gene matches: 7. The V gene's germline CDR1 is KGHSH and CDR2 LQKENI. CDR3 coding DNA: TGTGCCAGCTCCCCGGGACAGGTTGGTGAAGCTTTCTTT. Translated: CASSPGQVGEAFF.

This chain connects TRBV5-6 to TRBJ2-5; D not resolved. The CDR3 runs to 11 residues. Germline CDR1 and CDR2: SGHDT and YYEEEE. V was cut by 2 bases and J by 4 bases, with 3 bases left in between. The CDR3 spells CASSFLETQYF. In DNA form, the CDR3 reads TGTGCCAGCAGCTTTCTAGAGACCCAGTACTTC. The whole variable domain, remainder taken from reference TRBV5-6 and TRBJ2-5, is DAGVTQSPTHLIKTRGQQVTLRCSPKSGHDTVSWYQQALGQGPQFIFQYYEEEERQRGNFPDRFSGHQFPNYSSELNVNALLLGDSALYLCASSFLETQYFGPGTRLLVL.

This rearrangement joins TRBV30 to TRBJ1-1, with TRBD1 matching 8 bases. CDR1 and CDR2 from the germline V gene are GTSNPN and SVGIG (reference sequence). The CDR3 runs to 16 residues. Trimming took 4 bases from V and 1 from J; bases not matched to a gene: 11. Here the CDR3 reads CAWKPPDRAQNTEAFF. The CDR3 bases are TGTGCCTGGAAGCCTCCGGACAGGGCCCAGAACACTGAAGCTTTCTTT.

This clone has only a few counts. In DNA form, the CDR3 reads TGTGCCATCAGTGAGTCGCGGGGGGCCCTTACAGAGCAGTACTTC. It codes for CAISESRGALTEQYF. The chain employs TRBV10-3 and TRBJ2-7; TRBD2 matches 8 bases. Unmatched junction bases numbered 8, after V lost 0 bases and J lost 7 bases. Germline V gene lookup returns CDR1 ENHRY and CDR2 SYGVKD. This CDR3 spans 15 amino acids.

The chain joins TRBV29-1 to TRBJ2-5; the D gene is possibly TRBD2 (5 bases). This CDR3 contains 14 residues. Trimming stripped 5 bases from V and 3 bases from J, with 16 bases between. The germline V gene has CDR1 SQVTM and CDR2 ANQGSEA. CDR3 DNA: TGCAGCGTTCTCAAGGCCCTCGGGGAAGAGACCCAGTACTTC. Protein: CSVLKALGEETQYF.

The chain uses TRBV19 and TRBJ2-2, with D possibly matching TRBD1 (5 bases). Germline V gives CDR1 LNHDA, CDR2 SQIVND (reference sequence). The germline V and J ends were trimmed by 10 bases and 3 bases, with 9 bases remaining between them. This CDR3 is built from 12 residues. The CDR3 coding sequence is TGTGCCACCCAGGGTCACACCGGGGAGCTGTTTTTT. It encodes CATQGHTGELFF.

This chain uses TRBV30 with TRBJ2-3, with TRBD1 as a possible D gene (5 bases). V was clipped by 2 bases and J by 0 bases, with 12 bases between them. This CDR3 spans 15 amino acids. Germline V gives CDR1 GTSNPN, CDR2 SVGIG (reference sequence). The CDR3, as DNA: TGTGCCTGGAGTTCGGCAGGGCGGAGCACAGATACGCAGTATTTT. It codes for CAWSSAGRSTDTQYF.

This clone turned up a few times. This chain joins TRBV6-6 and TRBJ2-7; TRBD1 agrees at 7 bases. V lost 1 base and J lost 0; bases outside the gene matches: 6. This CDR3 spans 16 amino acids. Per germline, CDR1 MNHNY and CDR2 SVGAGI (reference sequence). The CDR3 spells CASSYFGWDSSYEQYF. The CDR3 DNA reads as TGTGCCAGCAGTTACTTCGGTTGGGACAGCTCCTACGAGCAGTACTTC.

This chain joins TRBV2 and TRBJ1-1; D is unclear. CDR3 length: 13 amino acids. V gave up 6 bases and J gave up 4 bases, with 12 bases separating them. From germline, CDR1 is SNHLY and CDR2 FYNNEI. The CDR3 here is CASSSDKVTEAFF. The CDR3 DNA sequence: TGTGCCAGCAGCTCAGACAAGGTCACTGAAGCTTTCTTT.

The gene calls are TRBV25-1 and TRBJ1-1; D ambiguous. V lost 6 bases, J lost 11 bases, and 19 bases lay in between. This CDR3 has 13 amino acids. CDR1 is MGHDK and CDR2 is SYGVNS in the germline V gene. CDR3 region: CASSPIVPPVAFF. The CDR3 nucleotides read TGTGCCAGCAGCCCGATAGTTCCGCCGGTGGCTTTCTTT.

CDR3 loop: CASSLPRVPYNSPLHF. The CDR3 DNA sequence: TGTGCCAGCAGCTTGCCGAGGGTTCCGTATAATTCACCCCTCCACTTT. The rearrangement uses TRBV5-6 and TRBJ1-6; D not resolved. Trimming left V 1 base short and J 4 bases short, with 12 bases between. The CDR3 covers 16 residues. Germline CDR1 reads SGHDT; CDR2 reads YYEEEE.

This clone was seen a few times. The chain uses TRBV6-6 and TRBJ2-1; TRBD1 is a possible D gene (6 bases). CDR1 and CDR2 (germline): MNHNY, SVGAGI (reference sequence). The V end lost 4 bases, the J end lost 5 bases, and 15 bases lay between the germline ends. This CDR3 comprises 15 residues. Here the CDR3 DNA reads TGTGCCAGCAGTTCCGACTTAGGACAGAACAATGAGCAGTTCTTC. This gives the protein CASSSDLGQNNEQFF.